The T cell receptor beta chain described here comes from a study of blood T cell repertoires in COVID-19. Overall study: Nucleic acid was either cDNA or gDNA, and it came from T cells, B-cell-depleted T cells, or PBMCs.

The CDR3 spans 11 residues. Germline values: CDR1 PRHDT, CDR2 FYEKMQ (reference sequence). V was trimmed by 5 bases and J by 6 bases, leaving 8 bases between them. The authors' processing: It was from reference gene primer amplification that nucleated cell counts were estimated. The data were produced by immunoSEQ multiplex PCR, yet TCRdb's version contains in-frame clones alone and is incomplete. That table is the source of V, J and clone size, and D and trimming were worked out from the DNA. This table has about 42,000 clones, about 91% appearing once. The chain has TRBV13 and TRBJ2-7; tentative D call: TRBD1 (6 bases). Material: peripheral blood. This sequence was found in a human donor in a cohort sampled during active COVID-19. The CDR3 nucleotides are TGTGCCAGCAGCAAAGGGGGCGAGCAGTACTTC. Translating gives CASSKGGEQYF.